The present TCR beta chain was sequenced within a study of regulatory T cells. Study-wide points: Patient repertoires had restricted TRB V-J pairs and skewed V and J usage, most in Tregs. Control CD8+ cells showed a nonsignificant trend toward higher Shannon entropy than patient CD8+ cells.

Every patient with CD3G deficiency had evidence of autoimmunity. Patients aged 2 to 39 years had fewer naive T cells. The primer mix had 52 TRBV and 13 TRBJ primers. Sequencing was performed with immunoSEQ multiplex PCR; in TCRdb, only in-frame clones are kept and a portion is missing. The sample holds 10,000 or so clones, under 90% seen once. Worth noting for this clone: The antigen is not known.

The CDR3 totals 15 residues. Per the germline V gene, CDR1 is MDHEN and CDR2 is SYDVKM. Between the trimmed V and J ends, which lost 3 bases and 4 bases, there was a span of 13 bases. Sequencing was done on a sample of CD8+ T cells sorted from blood. The gene calls are TRBV28 and TRBJ1-5, with a weak D call TRBD1 (6 bases). The TCR sequence derives from a person aged 18 to 29 with CD3G deficiency. The DNA of the CDR3 is TGTGCCAGCAGTTTGGGGGGGGCTATTAATCAGCCCCAGCATTTT. The encoded protein is CASSLGGAINQPQHF.